This TCR beta chain was recorded in a study of T cell responses to AZD1222 COVID-19 vaccine. V was pared by 3 bases and J by 2 bases, with 16 bases between. From germline, CDR1 is MNHEY and CDR2 SVGEGT. This CDR3 spans 16 amino acids. Findings and limits, study-wide: Seropositivity was recorded at baseline in only a handful of AZD1222 recipients.

Remarks on this clone: Its target is unknown.

Recipients boosted at about 4 weeks or about 12 weeks are pooled. The data were produced by immunoSEQ multiplex PCR, yet TCRdb's version contains in-frame clones alone and is incomplete. The table records some 180,000 clones, 85% to 95% of them present only once. The rearrangement uses TRBV6-2 or TRBV6-3 and TRBJ1-1; D might be TRBD1 (5 bases). The clonotype comes from an adult who received the AZD1222 COVID-19 vaccine. Material: peripheral blood, obtained 28 days after the second AZD1222 dose. CDR3 bases: TGTGCCAGCAGTTATTTTAGGGGTCTGGTTAACACTGAAGCTTTCTTT. Translated, it gives CASSYFRGLVNTEAFF.